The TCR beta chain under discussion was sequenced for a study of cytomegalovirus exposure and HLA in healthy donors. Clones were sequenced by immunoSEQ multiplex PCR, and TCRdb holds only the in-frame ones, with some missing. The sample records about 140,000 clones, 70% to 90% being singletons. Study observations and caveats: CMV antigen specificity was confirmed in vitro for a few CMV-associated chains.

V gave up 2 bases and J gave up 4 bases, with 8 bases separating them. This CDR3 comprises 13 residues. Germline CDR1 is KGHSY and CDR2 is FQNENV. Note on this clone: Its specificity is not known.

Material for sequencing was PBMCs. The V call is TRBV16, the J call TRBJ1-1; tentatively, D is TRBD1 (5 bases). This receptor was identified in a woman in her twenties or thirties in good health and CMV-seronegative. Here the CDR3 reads CASSQQGSTEAFF. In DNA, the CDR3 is TGTGCCAGCAGCCAACAGGGTTCCACTGAAGCTTTCTTT. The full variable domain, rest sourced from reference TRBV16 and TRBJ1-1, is GEEVAQTPKHLVRGEGQKAKLYCAPIKGHSYVFWYQQVLKNEFKFLISFQNENVFDETGMPKERFSAKCLPNSPCSLEIQATKLEDSAVYFCASSQQGSTEAFFGQGTRLTVV.